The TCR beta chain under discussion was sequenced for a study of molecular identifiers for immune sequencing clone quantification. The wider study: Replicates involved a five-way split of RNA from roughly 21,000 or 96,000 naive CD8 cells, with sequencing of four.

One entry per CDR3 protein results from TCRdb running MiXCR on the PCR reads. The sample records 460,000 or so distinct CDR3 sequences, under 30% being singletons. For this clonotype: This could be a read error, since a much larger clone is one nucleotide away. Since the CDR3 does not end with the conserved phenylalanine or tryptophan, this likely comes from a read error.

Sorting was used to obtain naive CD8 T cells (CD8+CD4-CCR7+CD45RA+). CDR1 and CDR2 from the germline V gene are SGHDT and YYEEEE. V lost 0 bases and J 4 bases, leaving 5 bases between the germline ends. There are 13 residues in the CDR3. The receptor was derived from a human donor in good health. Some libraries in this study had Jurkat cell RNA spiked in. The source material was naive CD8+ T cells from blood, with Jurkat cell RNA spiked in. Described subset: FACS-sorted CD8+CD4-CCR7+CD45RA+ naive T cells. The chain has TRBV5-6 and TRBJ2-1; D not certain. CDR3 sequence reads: CASSLVLYNEQFL. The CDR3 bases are TGTGCCAGCAGCTTGGTCCTGTACAATGAGCAGTTCCTC.